This T cell receptor (beta chain) appears in the sequencing data of a study of cytotoxic CD8 clonotypes in ibrutinib-treated CLL. Study details: Enrolment comprised approximately 10 relapsed/refractory and some 15 treatment-naive patients; about 17 were IGHV unmutated. Some 25 partial and 2 complete responses; at median 68 months, roughly 14 remitted, some twelve progressed.

Sequencing sought depths of 1 in 200,000 to 1 in 1 million T cells. TCRdb keeps only in-frame clones here, not all; method: immunoSEQ multiplex PCR. The sample gives some 58,000 clones, approximately 71% of which show up once; around 45% is in the top ten. Study results and caveats: Upon ibrutinib response clonality rose, and upon progression it fell back toward baseline.

Turning to this clone: The antigen is undetermined.

This CDR3 region has 14 residues. Unmatched junction bases numbered 6, after V lost 4 bases and J lost 8 bases. Germline V CDR1 and CDR2: MNHEY, SVGAGI. The source of this sequence is a human donor with chronic lymphocytic leukemia. The chain uses TRBV6-5 and TRBJ2-2; 8 bases map to TRBD1. Material: PBMCs, obtained after 12 months of ibrutinib treatment. DNA for the CDR3: TGTGCCAGCAGTTCCTCAGGGGGCTGGGGGGAGCTGTTTTTT. This sequence encodes CASSSSGGWGELFF.